This TCR beta chain stems from a study of cytomegalovirus exposure and HLA in healthy donors (dated by TCRdb to 2016 to 2017). Study-wide context: According to a later analysis, one platform produced both the 110 or so validation repertoires and the roughly 640 repertoires of the first cohort. The study was designed to test whether signatures of past pathogen exposure could be identified by cataloging public T cell receptors. A separate validation cohort of 100 to 150 different subjects was used in addition to the roughly 700-subject first cohort. High-throughput TCR immunosequencing, statistical association of individual TCRs with disease status, and machine learning were combined to predict cytomegalovirus infection status.

Notes on this clone: Its antigen remains unidentified. Per-base qualities were not stored, and no clone one base away is much larger.

Overall study results and their limits: The authors suggested that the approach could potentially be extended to other disease states and immunological phenotypes. The study listed around 160 TCR beta chains as associated with cytomegalovirus. In vitro tests confirmed that three of the cytomegalovirus-associated TCR beta chains recognize cytomegalovirus antigens. Most TCR sequences were observed very rarely across donors, whereas some public TCRs were present in many individuals. Of the cluster scores, roughly 95% were above 0 in a later analysis, which found that TCRs clustered in the first cohort also tended to co-occur in the 120 or so validation repertoires. The classifier was reported to diagnose cytomegalovirus status with high specificity and sensitivity in both the original and validation cohorts. A later analysis had no HLA typing for the validation cohort, so co-occurrence there was scored across all 120 repertoires.

The CDR3 goes from the cysteine to the phenylalanine over 14 residues. Only the CDR3 DNA stays, 42 bases, in frame from base 1. Based on the germline V gene, the CDR1 and CDR2 sequences are SNHLY and FYNNEI. Trimming takes 8 bases off V and 7 bases off J; junction bases not matched to a gene: 9. The library relied on the immunoSEQ multiplex PCR assay. As for the authors' bioinformatics: A statistical classification framework was built to diagnose cytomegalovirus status from the catalog of TCR beta chain sequences. The immuneACCESS repertoire file appears here via TCRdb, limited to in-frame rearrangements. These files lack a portion of the clones; in checked studies, under half of the deficit traces to unresolved V genes, and the cause of the others is not known. V and J calls and clone size are as listed in that table; D and trimming were resolved from the DNA. The sample data list roughly 270,000 clones, and over 75% of these were observed just once. The biggest ten clones account for about 0.85% of the sample.

Separate from the approximately 700-subject first cohort, the validation cohort of 120 subjects was the group to which the donors belonged. The sequenced sample was PBMCs. This clonotype originated in a woman aged 18 to 35 in good health and CMV-seronegative. The rearrangement combines TRBV2 with TRBJ2-1, with 9 bases aligning to TRBD1. The DNA sequence reads TGTGCCAGCGTAGAACAGGGGGCGTCAAATGAGCAGTTCTTC. Translation gives CASVEQGASNEQFF.